This T cell receptor beta chain was identified during a study of CD8+ T cells in alopecia areata. Researchers gathered lesional scalp punch biopsies and peripheral blood from patients with alopecia areata. Per the germline V gene, CDR1 is MNHEY and CDR2 is SVGAGI. This CDR3 contains 15 residues. V was cut by 5 bases and J by 1 base, with 9 bases left in between. In the case of this clone: What it binds is not known.

Reverse transcribed after extraction, RNA yielded cDNA as the sequencing template. The method was immunoSEQ multiplex PCR; TCRdb's version includes in-frame clones alone and lacks a portion of them. The sample includes some 210,000 clones, 50% to 60% of them seen just once. Study-level points and caveats: Normal scalp showed lower clonality than lesional scalp, especially alopecia totalis/universalis.

The chain couples TRBV6-5 to TRBJ2-6; D ambiguous. Sequenced here: CD4+ T cells sorted from blood, sampled at week 0. The TCR comes from a human donor with alopecia areata. CDR3 region: CASSAAGSGANVLTF. The DNA for the CDR3 is TGTGCCAGCAGTGCCGCCGGATCTGGGGCCAACGTCCTGACTTTC.